The present T cell receptor (beta chain) was sequenced within a study of T cell repertoires in cytomegalovirus infection (dated by TCRdb to between 2018 and 2021). General notes on the study: The HLA type of each donor mattered for the analysis, because public TCR beta signatures pointed to carriage of CMV infection along with the matching HLA type.

Sequenced on an Illumina HiSeq 1500. TCRdb reanalyzed the raw reads on its own, using fastp at Q25 for trimming and MiXCR for clone calling, and kept in-frame beta chains. A single entry per CDR3 protein holds the most common genes and DNA from its merged rows. The sample table contains some 200,000 distinct CDR3 sequences; only one count was recorded for around 20% of them. The ten largest clones capture just under 3% of the sample. In the case of this clonotype: Its antigen is unknown. The input lacks base qualities; no much larger clone sits a single base away.

Summary of the overall study and its limitations: In both this cohort and an independent cohort of 300 to 450 donors, the cumulative frequency of public TCR beta family members distinguished carriers of CMV infection plus the relevant HLA type. The ex vivo response was dominated by HLA-C-restricted CMV-specific TCR beta clonotypes, which also provided the single most frequent clonotype in two of eight donors.

The TCR comes from a human donor in good health (CMV status not recorded). Some clones in this sample may be carry-over from other donors' samples. The material sequenced was PBMCs.

The CDR3 region: CSVPPGGGTEAFF. Here is the DNA: TGCAGCGTCCCACCAGGGGGGGGCACTGAAGCTTTCTTT. The chain employs TRBV29-1 and TRBJ1-1; 7 nucleotides in the junction match TRBD1. The CDR3 holds 13 amino acids from the cysteine to the phenylalanine. Just the 39-base CDR3 DNA is kept, in frame starting at base 1. Germline trimming amounts to 6 bases on V and 4 bases on J, with 8 as the count of junction bases outside the gene matches. Reading the germline V gene gives CDR1 SQVTM and CDR2 ANQGSEA.